This T cell receptor beta chain was recovered during a study of OX40 agonist ivuxolimab in advanced cancers. Background for the entire study: Ivuxolimab, which targeted the costimulatory receptor OX40 (CD134), was an agonistic, fully human IgG2 monoclonal antibody. Partial responses were achieved by three dose-escalation patients, of whom one had hepatocellular carcinoma and two had cutaneous melanoma. The point of sequencing TCRbeta in the periphery was to test whether ivuxolimab changed TCR sequence diversity and drove clonal T-cell expansion. Intravenous ivuxolimab was administered to patients every 2 weeks at six dose levels: 0.01, 0.1, 0.3, 1.5, 3 and 10 mg/kg. Prior anti-PD-1, anti-PD-L1 or anti-CTLA-4 therapy was permitted, and checkpoint inhibitors had been received by 40% to 50% of dose-escalation patients. Among the roughly 50 dose-escalation patients, about 20 had hepatocellular carcinoma, 15 melanoma, 9 renal cell carcinoma and 9 head and neck cancer. In the dose-escalation cohort, 75% to 85% of patients were male, and the mean age was 60 years with a range of roughly 20 to 80. The paper covers the monotherapy dose-escalation part of the phase I ivuxolimab trial, which included N of about 56 patients.

On this clone itself: Its recognized antigen is unknown. Base qualities were left out, and no much larger clone turns up one base away.

Patients with a history of autoimmune disease or receiving systemic immunosuppression were excluded from the trial. In every dose cohort, peripheral blood was drawn for TCR sequencing at baseline, cycle 4 day 1, and cycle 7 day 1. Samples came from an open-label, multicenter, first-in-human phase I dose-escalation trial of ivuxolimab. Adults with locally advanced or metastatic melanoma, renal cell carcinoma, hepatocellular carcinoma or head and neck squamous cell carcinoma were enrolled in the trial. Before TCR sequencing, CD4+ T cells and CD8+ T cells from peripheral blood were sorted into separate populations. Genomic DNA was isolated from the sorted cells so that the TCRbeta CDR3 region could be sequenced. The immunoSEQ Assay was used for sequencing of TCRbeta CDR3 regions. TCRdb provides this immuneACCESS table in a form limited to in-frame rearrangements. Some clones are lacking; in checked studies, under half of them reflect an unresolved V gene, and why the rest are absent is not known. This sample holds 100,000 to 110,000 clones; around 91% were observed only once. The top ten clones comprise 0.15% to 0.2% of the sample.

V drops 4 bases and J drops 0 bases, leaving 24 bases in between. From its cysteine to its phenylalanine, the CDR3 spans 19 amino acids. Just CDR3 DNA is preserved here, 57 bases in frame from base 1. Findings and caveats that apply to the study as a whole: Partial responders in the 0.1-3.0 mg/kg groups had among the lowest normalized peripheral clonal expansion, especially among CD8+ T cells. After ivuxolimab, CD8+ T cells had more expanded clones than CD4+ T cells on average. The antigen specificity of the clonally expanded peripheral T cells was not determined. Low levels of normalized T-cell clonal expansion were also seen in some patients who did not respond. At doses of 0.1 to 3.0 mg/kg, clonal expansion of both CD4+ and CD8+ T cells in blood was seen between baseline and week 6.

This clonotype was obtained from an adult with an advanced solid tumor such as melanoma, head and neck, liver or kidney cancer. This chain is built from TRBV6-7 and TRBJ1-1; the D gene is perhaps TRBD1, on 5 matching bases. TRBV6-7 is sorted into the ORF group, with uncertain function. Material: CD4+ or CD8+ T cells sorted from blood, obtained in a trial of the OX40 agonist ivuxolimab. The sequenced DNA is TGTGCCAGCAGTTCCCCTCGGGAGGGGCCTCACCTACTGAACACTGAAGCTTTCTTT. Its amino acids are CASSSPREGPHLLNTEAFF.